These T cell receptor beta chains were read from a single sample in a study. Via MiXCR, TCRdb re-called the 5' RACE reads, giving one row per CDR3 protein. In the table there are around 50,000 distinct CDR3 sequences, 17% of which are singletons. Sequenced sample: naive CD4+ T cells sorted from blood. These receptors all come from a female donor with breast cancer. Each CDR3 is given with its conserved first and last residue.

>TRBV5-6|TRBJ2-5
CASSLLSEETQYF
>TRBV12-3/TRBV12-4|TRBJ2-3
CASRLGGDSTDTQYF
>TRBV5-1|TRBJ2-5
CASSGDRGETQYF
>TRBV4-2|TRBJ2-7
CASSQEITGTYEQYF
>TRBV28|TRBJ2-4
CASSPGQGAKNIQYF
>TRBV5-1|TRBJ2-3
CASSFTGLADTQYF
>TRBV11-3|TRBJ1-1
CASSGNRDPTEAFF
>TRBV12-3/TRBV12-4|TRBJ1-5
CASRGTGQPQHF
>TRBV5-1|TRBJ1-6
CASSFAGHGKDSPLHF
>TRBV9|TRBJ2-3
CASSPTSPTDTQYF
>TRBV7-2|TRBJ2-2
CASSLGGRAGGELFF
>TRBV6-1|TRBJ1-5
CASSERSHFSNQPQHF
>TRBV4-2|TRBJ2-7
CASSQENSGDSRLKVYEQYF
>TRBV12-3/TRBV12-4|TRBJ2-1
CASSATGAGYNEQFF
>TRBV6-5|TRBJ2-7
CASSPRDRAYEQYF
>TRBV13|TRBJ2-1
CASSFGQTWGDEQFF
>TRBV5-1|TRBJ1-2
CASSPGLGYYGYTF
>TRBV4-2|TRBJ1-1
CASSQEGGGASAEAFF
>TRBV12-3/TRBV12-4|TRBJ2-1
CASSVTLGEYNEQFF
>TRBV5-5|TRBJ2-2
CASSSRGLAGRTGELFF
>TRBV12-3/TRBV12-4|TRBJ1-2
CASSPGKGWEFYGYTF
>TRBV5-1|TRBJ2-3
CASSFGRRVTDTQYF
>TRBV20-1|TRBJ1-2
CSARRESYGYTF
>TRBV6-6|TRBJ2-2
CASSLAGTGELFF
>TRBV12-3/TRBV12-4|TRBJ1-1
CASSLQGNTEAFF